The 17 T cell receptor beta chains given below trace back to one sample, sequenced in a study of T cells in Graves' hyperthyroidism and ophthalmopathy. There were TCR beta CDR3 regions amplified from RNA transcripts. Carried out on the TCR CDR3, a first-round RT-PCR used the HTBI primer set. TCRdb reprocessed the multiplex PCR reads via MiXCR and lists one record per CDR3 protein. The table records more than 550,000 distinct CDR3 sequences, 15% to 20% of them present only once. Sample: blood. The receptors shown here come from a man over 45 with Graves' hyperthyroidism.

The genes are TRBV29-1 and TRBJ1-1, with 7 positions matching TRBD1. The CDR3 covers 12 residues. With V trimmed by 4 bases and J by 5 bases, 4 bases remained unmatched. The germline V gene has CDR1 SQVTM and CDR2 ANQGSEA. CDR3 nucleotides: TGCAGCGTTGGACGACAGGGAACTGAAGCTTTCTTT. As protein: CSVGRQGTEAFF.

The V call is TRBV4-1, the J call TRBJ2-7, with TRBD2 matching over 7 bases. Losses at the gene ends were 3 bases for V and 8 bases for J; bases not matched to a gene: 13. The germline CDR1 and CDR2 sequences are MGHRA and YSYEKL. CDR3 length: 15 amino acids. The CDR3 DNA sequence: TGCGCCAGCAGCCAGGGAGGGGCAGCGTATGTCAAGCAGTACTTC. The encoded protein is CASSQGGAAYVKQYF.

This clonotype was detected many times. This chain connects TRBV5-1 to TRBJ1-2; the D gene is possibly TRBD1 (5 bases). Germline V CDR1 and CDR2: SGHRS, YFSETQ. V was clipped by 4 bases and J by 4 bases, with 20 bases between them. The CDR3 is made up of 16 amino acids. The CDR3 nucleotides are TGCGCCAGCAGCCCCGGGGGTTCGCCGAGTCTCTATGGCTACACCTTC. Its translation: CASSPGGSPSLYGYTF. The full variable domain, rest sourced from reference TRBV5-1 and TRBJ1-2, is KAGVTQTPRYLIKTRGQQVTLSCSPISGHRSVSWYQQTPGQGLQFLFEYFSETQRNKGNFPGRFSGRQFSNSRSEMNVSTLELGDSALYLCASSPGGSPSLYGYTFGSGTRLTVV.

This chain uses TRBV6-1 with TRBJ2-2; 14 positions match TRBD2. Germline trimming cut 6 bases from V and 2 bases from J; bases unmatched to any gene: 5. The germline gives CDR1 MNHNS, CDR2 SASEGT. CDR3 length: 17 amino acids. In DNA, the CDR3 is TGTGCCAGCAGGGGACTAGCGGGAGAGGGTAACACCGGGGAGCTGTTTTTT. Its translation: CASRGLAGEGNTGELFF.

There are many counts of this clonotype. The J gene is TRBJ2-1, the V gene TRBV27, with TRBD1 identical over 9 bases. This CDR3 comprises 17 residues. The ends lost 7 bases at V and 4 bases at J; junction bases unmatched: 14. The germline CDR1 and CDR2 sequences are MNHEY and SMNVEV (reference sequence). The CDR3 DNA sequence: TGTGCCAGCACTTGGTACAGGGGGCGAGTAATTTACAATGAGCAGTTCTTC. Its protein product is CASTWYRGRVIYNEQFF.

This clonotype was counted ten times or more. V and J are TRBV29-1 and TRBJ2-5; D remains ambiguous. The V and J ends lost 4 bases and 1 base respectively, with 7 bases between them. The CDR3 has 12 amino acids. Germline V gene data show CDR1 as SQVTM and CDR2 as ANQGSEA. CDR3 in amino acids: CSVGQAQETQYF. The CDR3, as DNA: TGCAGCGTTGGGCAGGCCCAAGAGACCCAGTACTTC.

In its sample, this clonotype was seen once. The chain is built from TRBV13 and TRBJ2-1, with D unresolved. V was clipped by 3 bases and J by 6 bases, with 9 bases between them. Germline loops: CDR1 PRHDT, CDR2 FYEKMQ (reference sequence). The CDR3 is 13 amino acids. The CDR3 coding sequence is TGTGCCAGCAGCTTCCTCGTGGCCAATGAGCAGTTCTTC. Translating it yields CASSFLVANEQFF.

This clonotype was detected many times. A junction end diverges from the germline sequence, so it may reflect a read error. The genes are TRBV28 and TRBJ2-7, with 7 bases that match TRBD1. CDR1 and CDR2 (germline): MDHEN, SYDVKM. CDR3 length equals 14 residues. The CDR3 region is CTSTSQGVAYEQYF. CDR3 nucleotides: TGTACCAGCACCTCCCAGGGGGTGGCCTACGAGCAGTACTTC. The entire variable domain, with the rest obtained from reference TRBV28 and TRBJ2-7, is as follows: DVKVTQSSRYLVKRTGEKVFLECVQDMDHENMFWYRQDPGLGLRLIYFSYDVKMKEKGDIPEGYSVSREKKERFSLILESASTNQTSMYLCTSTSQGVAYEQYFGPGTRLTVT.

At least ten counts were recorded for this clonotype. CDR3 region: CASSGVQGGTEAFF. CDR3 DNA sequence: TGTGCCAGCAGCGGAGTACAGGGAGGCACTGAAGCTTTCTTT. This chain links TRBV9 with TRBJ1-1, with D possibly being TRBD1 (6 bases). V was pared by 3 bases and J by 4 bases, with 13 bases between. Germline V gene sequence: CDR1 SGDLS, CDR2 YYNGEE. The CDR3 sequence is 14 residues long.

This sequence joins TRBV30 and TRBJ2-5; perhaps D is TRBD1 or TRBD2 (5 bases each). V gave up 2 bases and J gave up 7 bases, with 17 bases separating them. The germline V gene encodes CDR1 GTSNPN and CDR2 SVGIG (reference sequence). The CDR3 length is 14 residues. CDR3 in DNA: TGTGCCTGGAGTCTTGGGACCCTCCAGGGGACCCAGTACTTC. Translated, it gives CAWSLGTLQGTQYF.

The CDR3 loop reads CASRGGTPSSYEQYF. The CDR3 bases are TGTGCCAGCAGAGGCGGGACGCCCAGCTCCTACGAGCAGTACTTC. The V call is TRBV6-1, the J call TRBJ2-7, with a weak D call TRBD2 (6 bases). The CDR3 extends over 15 amino acids. The V end was cut by 6 bases, the J end by 0 bases, with 15 bases between. Per the germline V gene, CDR1 is MNHNS and CDR2 is SASEGT.

The chain employs TRBV3-1 and TRBJ2-2, with 9 bases aligning to TRBD2. This CDR3 region has 19 residues. Germline CDR1 LGHDT, CDR2 YNNKEL (reference sequence). Trimming took 0 bases from V and 3 from J; bases not matched to a gene: 11. The CDR3 sequence: CASSQDRSGGRIHTGELFF. The CDR3 coding sequence is TGTGCCAGCAGCCAAGATCGAAGCGGGGGGAGAATCCACACCGGGGAGCTGTTTTTT.

This clonotype came up a few times. The chain employs TRBV19 and TRBJ2-5, with 12 bases matching TRBD2. The CDR3 sequence is 14 residues long. CDR1 is LNHDA, CDR2 SQIVND, per germline (reference sequence). J gave up 1 base and V 11 bases, and 5 bases lay outside the gene matches. In DNA form, the CDR3 reads TGTGCCTGCTCACTAGCGGGGGGCCAAGAGACCCAGTACTTC. This codes for CACSLAGGQETQYF.

This clonotype has a count of ten or more. This chain links TRBV20-1 with TRBJ1-6, with 8 bases aligning to TRBD1. The V segment lost 1 base and the J segment 9 bases; nucleotides outside the gene matches: 11. This CDR3 spans 16 amino acids. Germline values: CDR1 DFQATT, CDR2 SNEGSKA (reference sequence). The CDR3 loop is CSARVNPQGASSPLHF. In nucleotides, the CDR3 is TGCAGTGCTAGAGTCAACCCTCAGGGGGCGAGTTCACCCCTCCACTTT.

This clonotype appeared many times. This chain connects TRBV20-1 to TRBJ2-5, with 7 bases identical to TRBD2. The V and J ends lost 5 bases and 4 bases, in that order; junction bases with no gene match: 13. The CDR3 is made up of 15 amino acids. Germline V gene data show CDR1 as DFQATT and CDR2 as SNEGSKA (reference sequence). The CDR3 reads CSAGGDAGARETQYF. The CDR3 nucleotides are TGCAGTGCTGGAGGAGATGCGGGAGCAAGAGAGACCCAGTACTTC.

This clonotype came up a few times. The chain has TRBV28 and TRBJ2-3; 7 bases agree with TRBD2. CDR3 size: 14 residues. The ends lost 7 bases at V and 3 bases at J; junction bases unmatched: 7. The germline V gene encodes CDR1 MDHEN and CDR2 SYDVKM. The CDR3 DNA sequence: TGTGCCAGCAAAATAGCGGGCCAGACAGATACGCAGTATTTT. This encodes CASKIAGQTDTQYF.

This clonotype appeared a few times. One base away lies a much larger clone, so this may be a sequencing read error. Because it lacks the conserved phenylalanine or tryptophan at the end, this CDR3 is likely a read error. The CDR3 loop is CASRMGNTGELFS. CDR3 coding DNA: TGTGCCAGCAGGATGGGGAACACCGGGGAGCTGTTTTCT. This rearrangement joins TRBV28 to TRBJ2-2; D unclear. The CDR3 is 13 residues long. V lost 6 bases to trimming and J lost 1 base, with 6 bases between them. Germline V CDR1 and CDR2: MDHEN, SYDVKM.